Shown below are 12 T cell receptor beta chains from a single sample sequenced in a study of T cell responses to AZD1222 COVID-19 vaccine. Sequenced by immunoSEQ multiplex PCR; TCRdb stores in-frame clones only, minus some. This table has roughly 180,000 clones, around 94% appearing once. The sequenced sample was peripheral blood, obtained on day 0 of AZD1222 vaccination. The receptor source for this set is an adult in good health.

The chain has TRBV5-5 and TRBJ2-1; D possibly corresponds to TRBD1 (6 bases). The V end was cut by 3 bases, the J end by 5 bases, with 15 bases between. Germline-derived CDR1 and CDR2 are SGHKS and YYEKEE (reference sequence). CDR3 size: 15 residues. The CDR3 DNA is TGTGCCAGCAGCTCCGTTGACAGGTTCCACAATGAGCAGTTCTTC. Translation gives CASSSVDRFHNEQFF.

The chain couples TRBV10-3 to TRBJ1-4, with D unresolved. The CDR3 has 16 residues. Germline CDR1 is ENHRY and CDR2 is SYGVKD. Trimming left V 0 bases short and J 1 base short, with 9 bases between. The CDR3 DNA follows: TGTGCCATCAGTGAGTCTGCGGGGATAACTAATGAAAAACTGTTTTTT. It codes for CAISESAGITNEKLFF.

The gene calls are TRBV11-2 and TRBJ2-2, with D maybe TRBD2 (6 bases). Trimming left V 4 bases short and J 5 bases short, with 11 bases between. The CDR3 sequence is 14 residues long. CDR1 and CDR2 (germline): SGHAT, FQNNGV. The CDR3 nucleotides read TGTGCCAGCAGCTCGCTAGCGAGTACCGGGGAGCTGTTTTTT. Protein sequence: CASSSLASTGELFF.

The sample holds one count of this clone. The rearrangement joins TRBV9 to TRBJ2-2; D unclear. Trimming left V 0 bases short and J 1 base short, with 7 bases between. The CDR3 is 15 amino acids. The germline gives CDR1 SGDLS, CDR2 YYNGEE. The CDR3 DNA follows: TGTGCCAGCAGCGTAGATCCGGGGAACACCGGGGAGCTGTTTTTT. Protein sequence: CASSVDPGNTGELFF.

The chain uses TRBV7-9 and TRBJ2-5, with unresolved D. The V gene lost 5 bases and the J gene lost 0 bases, with 16 bases spanning the gap. Germline values: CDR1 SEHNR, CDR2 FQNEAQ (reference sequence). This CDR3 is 16 amino acids long. Written as DNA, the CDR3 is TGTGCCAGCAGCCCACCGCCGAGGACCAACCAAGAGACCCAGTACTTC. Its translation: CASSPPPRTNQETQYF.

This clone was seen a few times. The rearrangement uses TRBV2 and TRBJ2-5; D is ambiguous. The CDR3 runs to 11 residues. CDR1 and CDR2 (germline): SNHLY, FYNNEI. Trimming took 8 bases from V and 5 from J, leaving 9 bases between them. The CDR3 sequence is CASGAWETQYF. In DNA form, the CDR3 reads TGTGCCAGCGGAGCCTGGGAGACCCAGTACTTC.

The chain is built from TRBV28 and TRBJ1-5; D is perhaps TRBD1 (6 bases). Germline V gives CDR1 MDHEN, CDR2 SYDVKM. CDR3 length: 16 residues. Between the trimmed V and J ends, which lost 6 bases and 4 bases, there was a span of 19 bases. The CDR3 nucleotides are TGTGCCAGCAGCTGGACCAGACAGGTTGCGAATCAGCCCCAGCATTTT. Protein sequence: CASSWTRQVANQPQHF.

CDR3 sequence: CASTRNTEAFF. The CDR3 coding sequence is TGTGCCTCAACACGGAACACTGAAGCTTTCTTT. The rearrangement links TRBV30 to TRBJ1-1; no reliable D call. Per the germline V gene, CDR1 is GTSNPN and CDR2 is SVGIG (reference sequence). Trimming pared 7 bases from V and 1 base from J, leaving 7 bases between. The CDR3 extends over 11 amino acids.

This chain joins TRBV27 and TRBJ2-7; maybe TRBD1 (6 bases). The CDR3 runs 16 residues. The V and J ends lost 6 bases and 4 bases respectively, with 22 bases between them. Germline values: CDR1 MNHEY, CDR2 SMNVEV (reference sequence). Here the CDR3 DNA reads TGTGCCAGCAGCTCTGACAGCCCAGGGGATAGGTACGAGCAGTACTTC. It is translated as CASSSDSPGDRYEQYF.

This chain uses TRBV9 with TRBJ2-1, with TRBD2 matching over 9 bases. The CDR3 runs to 16 residues. Germline CDR1 is SGDLS and CDR2 is YYNGEE. V shed 5 bases, J shed 0 bases, and the junction held 6 bases outside the gene matches. CDR3 in DNA: TGTGCCAGCAGTGCTAGCGGGACTAGCTCCTACAATGAGCAGTTCTTC. Protein product: CASSASGTSSYNEQFF.

The CDR3 reads CASSFPDRVNTEAFF. CDR3 DNA: TGTGCCAGCAGCTTCCCCGACAGGGTAAACACTGAAGCTTTCTTT. The chain has TRBV5-6 and TRBJ1-1, with TRBD1 matching over 7 bases. Germline V lookup: CDR1 SGHDT, CDR2 YYEEEE. After removal of 2 bases from V and 2 bases from J, the junction contained 6 bases not matched to a gene. The CDR3 consists of 15 residues.

The CDR3 here is CASSFAGTEAFF. DNA of the CDR3: TGTGCCAGCAGCTTCGCGGGAACTGAAGCTTTCTTT. V gene TRBV5-4 combines with J gene TRBJ1-1; D not resolved. Germline-derived CDR1 and CDR2 are SGHNT and YYREEE (reference sequence). The CDR3 has 12 residues. Trimming cost V 2 bases and J 5 bases, with 7 bases left between them.